The 14 T cell receptor beta chains reported below all come from one sample, sequenced in a study of T cell responses to AZD1222 COVID-19 vaccine. The data were produced by immunoSEQ multiplex PCR, yet TCRdb's version contains in-frame clones alone and is incomplete. The data show under 150,000 clones, 92% seen once. The source was peripheral blood, collected on day 0 of AZD1222 vaccination. These receptors were collected from an adult in good health.

The chain uses TRBV7-9 and TRBJ2-1, with TRBD2 identical over 7 bases. The J segment lost 12 bases and the V segment lost 1 base, leaving 9 bases of the junction unmatched. This CDR3 region has 14 residues. Looked up from germline, CDR1 is SEHNR and CDR2 is FQNEAQ (reference sequence). This CDR3 reads CASSLGVGEGGQFF. CDR3 DNA: TGTGCCAGCAGCTTAGGCGTTGGGGAGGGCGGGCAGTTCTTC.

The rearrangement uses TRBV19 and TRBJ2-1, with D perhaps TRBD1 or TRBD2 (5 bases each). V lost 6 bases, J lost 14 bases, and 26 bases lay in between. CDR1 and CDR2 from the germline V gene are LNHDA and SQIVND (reference sequence). The CDR3 is made up of 15 amino acids. This CDR3 reads CASRSPGAGRIIEFF. The CDR3 DNA is TGTGCCAGTAGATCCCCCGGGGCAGGAAGAATAATCGAGTTCTTC.

V gene TRBV9 combines with J gene TRBJ2-5; TRBD1 might be the D (5 bases). V was pared by 0 bases and J by 0 bases, with 6 bases between. The CDR3 has 14 residues. CDR1 SGDLS and CDR2 YYNGEE come from the germline V gene. CDR3 in DNA: TGTGCCAGCAGCGTAGGGGGCTACCAAGAGACCCAGTACTTC. Translation gives CASSVGGYQETQYF.

V is TRBV18 and J is TRBJ2-5, with D unresolved. V lost 2 bases, J lost 1 base, and 2 bases lay in between. Germline CDR1 reads KGHSH; CDR2 reads LQKENI. The CDR3 is 12 residues long. CDR3 nucleotide sequence: TGTGCCAGCTCACCAGTCCAAGAGACCCAGTACTTC. This sequence encodes CASSPVQETQYF.

The rearrangement links TRBV5-5 to TRBJ1-5, with D unclear. The CDR3 has 12 amino acids. V lost 3 bases to trimming and J lost 9 bases, with 10 bases between them. Germline V gene data show CDR1 as SGHKS and CDR2 as YYEKEE (reference sequence). Here the CDR3 DNA reads TGTGCCAGCAGCTACCCTGGCATGCCCCAGCATTTT. Its protein is CASSYPGMPQHF.

CDR3 bases: TGTGCCAGCAGCAAATCAGGGGGCGAATATGGCTACACCTTC. It translates to CASSKSGGEYGYTF. The chain has TRBV21-1 and TRBJ1-2; the D segment call TRBD1 is taken from the table without a DNA check. TRBV21-1 is reported as a pseudogene. The CDR3 sequence is 14 residues long.

This clone was seen more than once but under ten times. The chain recombines TRBV7-3 with TRBJ2-3; D may correspond to TRBD1 or TRBD2 (6 bases each). CDR3 length: 17 residues. CDR1 is SGHTA, CDR2 FQGTGA, per germline. The ends were cut back, 0 bases at V and 1 base at J, with 14 bases in the middle. The DNA for the CDR3 is TGTGCCAGCAGCTTAACTGGGGGCGGGGTAGGCACAGATACGCAGTATTTT. It codes for CASSLTGGGVGTDTQYF.

The chain combines TRBV24-1 with TRBJ2-2; tentatively, D is TRBD2 (5 bases). Deletions cut 7 bases from V and 6 bases from J, with 8 bases between. CDR3 length equals 12 residues. Germline V CDR1 and CDR2: KGHDR, SFDVKD. The CDR3 reads CATRRVSGELFF. CDR3 DNA: TGTGCCACCAGGAGGGTGTCCGGGGAGCTGTTTTTT.

J is TRBJ1-5 and V is TRBV2, with a possible D match to TRBD1 (6 bases). V was trimmed by 6 bases and J by 6 bases, leaving 21 bases between them. The CDR3 totals 16 residues. CDR1 is SNHLY and CDR2 is FYNNEI in the germline V gene. The CDR3 here is CASSQVGTRTGQPQHF. The CDR3, as DNA: TGTGCCAGCAGCCAGGTTGGGACAAGGACCGGTCAGCCCCAGCATTTT.

The rearrangement joins TRBV5-1 to TRBJ1-1; 7 bases align to TRBD1. V lost 1 base and J lost 0; bases outside the gene matches: 3. Germline values: CDR1 SGHRS, CDR2 YFSETQ. The CDR3 sequence is 15 residues long. As DNA, the CDR3 is TGCGCCAGCAGCTTGACAGGGGCGATGAACACTGAAGCTTTCTTT. This translates into CASSLTGAMNTEAFF.

The J gene is TRBJ1-5, the V gene TRBV12-3 or TRBV12-4; a possible D gene is TRBD1 (5 bases). This CDR3 is built from 12 residues. V was cut by 6 bases and J by 7 bases, with 10 bases left in between. CDR3 nucleotide sequence: TGTGCCAGCAGCAACAGGCTCCAGCCCCAGCATTTT. Its translation: CASSNRLQPQHF.

This chain links TRBV5-1 with TRBJ1-1, with D possibly TRBD1 on 5 matching bases. Between the trimmed V and J ends, which lost 0 bases and 4 bases, there was a span of 10 bases. Germline V gene sequence: CDR1 SGHRS, CDR2 YFSETQ. The CDR3 contains 14 residues. CDR3 sequence reads: CASSLVQGGTEAFF. CDR3 sequence (DNA): TGCGCCAGCAGCTTGGTTCAGGGAGGCACTGAAGCTTTCTTT.

The rearrangement joins TRBV7-9 to TRBJ2-2; D unresolved. V gave up 0 bases and J gave up 6 bases, with 5 bases separating them. Germline lookup yields CDR1 SEHNR and CDR2 FQNEAQ (reference sequence). The CDR3 length is 13 residues. CDR3 sequence reads: CASSLAWAGELFF. Written as DNA, the CDR3 is TGTGCCAGCAGCTTAGCGTGGGCCGGGGAGCTGTTTTTT.

The chain recombines TRBV28 with TRBJ2-7, with unresolved D. V was cut by 3 bases and J by 3 bases, with 6 bases left in between. Germline V gene data show CDR1 as MDHEN and CDR2 as SYDVKM. This CDR3 region has 12 residues. In DNA form, the CDR3 reads TGTGCCAGCAGTTTTCCAGGCTACGAGCAGTACTTC. Translated, it gives CASSFPGYEQYF.